This TCR beta chain emerged from a study of spatial heterogeneity in lung cancer. By its share, this clonotype is medium-sized. This sample's time point: sample taken at primary tumor resection. Sequencing covered unsorted whole RNA taken from tumor, nontumor lung or frozen PBMC. Samples were donated by 72 untreated early-stage non-small cell lung cancer patients. TCRdb re-called the 5' RACE reads with MiXCR, one entry per CDR3 protein. The sample holds roughly 4,800 distinct CDR3 sequences; around 17% are singletons and the top ten take around 20%. V shed 6 bases and J 4 bases; nucleotides not matched to a gene: 7. This CDR3 is built from 14 residues.

The clonotype comes from a male donor with early-stage non-small cell lung cancer. The chain combines TRBV12-3 or TRBV12-4 with TRBJ1-1, with 8 bases lining up with TRBD1. This sample comprised normal lung tissue next to the tumor, obtained at surgery. CDR3 nucleotides: TGTGCCAGCAGCCGGGGACAGGAGGGCACTGAAGCTTTCTTT. Residues: CASSRGQEGTEAFF.